These 9 T cell receptor beta chains were sequenced from one sample in a study of cytomegalovirus exposure and HLA in healthy donors. The PCR employed 60 Vbeta primers together with 13 Jbeta primers. Assay used: immunoSEQ multiplex PCR; TCRdb lists only in-frame clones, some missing. In the table there are a few hundred thousand clones, around 90% of which are singletons. The sample was PBMCs. These receptor sequences come from a woman younger than 35 in good health and CMV-seronegative.

The genes are TRBV27 and TRBJ1-1; D remains ambiguous. In germline, CDR1 is MNHEY, CDR2 SMNVEV (reference sequence). This CDR3 contains 15 residues. V lost 1 base, J lost 5 bases, and 14 bases lay in between. The CDR3 region has the DNA TGTGCCAGCAGTTTATGGTGGGAGGAGCGAACTGAAGCTTTCTTT. This sequence encodes CASSLWWEERTEAFF.

The chain recombines TRBV6-5 with TRBJ1-4; D is perhaps TRBD1 (5 bases). Germline assignment: CDR1 MNHEY and CDR2 SVGAGI. The V and J ends lost 7 bases and 2 bases respectively, with 11 bases between them. CDR3 length equals 14 residues. Here the CDR3 DNA reads TGTGCCAGCACCTCGGGGGAGACTAATGAAAAACTGTTTTTT. It encodes CASTSGETNEKLFF.

The chain uses TRBV21-1 and TRBJ2-7; TRBD1, the table's D call, lacks a check against the DNA. TRBV21-1 is marked as a pseudogene. The CDR3 extends over 16 amino acids. In DNA, the CDR3 is TGTGCCAGCAGCAAACAGGACAGGGAAGAGGCCTACGAGCAGTACTTC. It encodes CASSKQDREEAYEQYF.

A single count supports this clone. The V gene is TRBV19, the J gene TRBJ2-7, with TRBD1 matching 9 bases. This CDR3 comprises 17 residues. Germline V gene data show CDR1 as LNHDA and CDR2 as SQIVND (reference sequence). J lost 1 base, V lost 4 bases, and 11 bases had no gene match. As DNA, the CDR3 is TGTGCCAGTAGTAACCACCGGACAGGGGTAAGGTCCTACGAGCAGTACTTC. Translated: CASSNHRTGVRSYEQYF.

The rearrangement joins TRBV2 to TRBJ2-7, with 7 positions matching TRBD1. J lost 1 base, V lost 9 bases, and 3 bases had no gene match. Germline V gene lookup returns CDR1 SNHLY and CDR2 FYNNEI. There are 12 residues in the CDR3. The CDR3 loop reads CARGQKSYEQYF. CDR3 in DNA: TGTGCCAGGGGACAGAAATCCTACGAGCAGTACTTC.

V and J are TRBV6-1 and TRBJ1-5; D unclear. Trimming removed 7 bases from V and 1 base from J, with 14 bases in between. Germline values: CDR1 MNHNS, CDR2 SASEGT. The length of the CDR3 is 15 residues. The CDR3 sequence: CASTGEGGSNQPQHF. CDR3 coding DNA: TGTGCCAGCACGGGAGAGGGTGGCAGCAATCAGCCCCAGCATTTT.

This chain uses TRBV5-6 with TRBJ1-4, with TRBD1 identical over 9 bases. Unmatched junction bases numbered 2, after V lost 0 bases and J lost 8 bases. The germline V gene has CDR1 SGHDT and CDR2 YYEEEE. The CDR3 extends over 14 amino acids. CDR3: CASSLGDRAEKLFF. In nucleotides, the CDR3 is TGTGCCAGCAGCTTGGGGGACAGGGCGGAAAAACTGTTTTTT. Drawing the rest from reference TRBV5-6 and TRBJ1-4, the complete variable domain is DAGVTQSPTHLIKTRGQQVTLRCSPKSGHDTVSWYQQALGQGPQFIFQYYEEEERQRGNFPDRFSGHQFPNYSSELNVNALLLGDSALYLCASSLGDRAEKLFFGSGTQLSVL.

The CDR3 reads CAWSVQTGNTIYF. CDR3 DNA: TGTGCCTGGAGTGTACAGACTGGAAACACCATATATTTT. V gene TRBV30 combines with J gene TRBJ1-3; D is undetermined. This CDR3 spans 13 amino acids. Germline CDR1 reads GTSNPN; CDR2 reads SVGIG (reference sequence). V gave up 0 bases and J gave up 2 bases, with 5 bases separating them.

The chain uses TRBV5-1 and TRBJ2-7, with D tentatively TRBD2 (6 bases). The CDR3 length is 17 residues. Germline V gene lookup returns CDR1 SGHRS and CDR2 YFSETQ. V lost 0 bases, J lost 0 bases, and 16 bases lay in between. CDR3 nucleotide sequence: TGCGCCAGCAGCTTGGGGTCGGCGGGGTTTAGCTCCTACGAGCAGTACTTC. This sequence encodes CASSLGSAGFSSYEQYF. The full variable domain, completed using reference TRBV5-1 and TRBJ2-7, is KAGVTQTPRYLIKTRGQQVTLSCSPISGHRSVSWYQQTPGQGLQFLFEYFSETQRNKGNFPGRFSGRQFSNSRSEMNVSTLELGDSALYLCASSLGSAGFSSYEQYFGPGTRLTVT.